One and the same sample provided the 32 T cell receptor beta chains below, sequenced in a study of T cell repertoires in cytomegalovirus infection. Antigen specificity for these receptors is unknown. TCRdb redid the calling of the reads with MiXCR, one entry per CDR3 protein. The table records 650,000 to 900,000 distinct CDR3 sequences, roughly 33% of them present only once. Sample: cultured CD8+ T cells from PBMCs, taken from culture after CMV antigen stimulation. The source is a human donor in good health (CMV status not recorded). Some clones in this sample may be carry-over from other donors' samples.

The gene calls are TRBV28 and TRBJ2-3; 9 bases map to TRBD1. Unmatched junction bases numbered 10, after V lost 5 bases and J lost 4 bases. The CDR3 is 16 residues long. Germline loops: CDR1 MDHEN, CDR2 SYDVKM. The CDR3 region is CASSPNRGRVADTQYF. Here the CDR3 DNA reads TGTGCCAGCAGTCCCAACAGGGGGCGCGTGGCAGATACGCAGTATTTT.

This rearrangement joins TRBV6-9 to TRBJ2-7; 7 nucleotides align to TRBD1. V gave up 5 bases and J gave up 0 bases; unmatched junction bases: 4. CDR3 length equals 14 residues. Germline CDR1 is MNHGY and CDR2 is SVAAGI. Written as DNA, the CDR3 is TGTGCCAGCAGTGAGGACAGGACCTCCTACGAGCAGTACTTC. This sequence encodes CASSEDRTSYEQYF.

This clonotype was found a few times. This chain connects TRBV7-8 to TRBJ1-2; 8 bases match TRBD1. J was trimmed by 0 bases and V by 4 bases; bases with no gene match: 4. This CDR3 spans 15 amino acids. The germline V gene encodes CDR1 SGHVS and CDR2 FQNEAQ. CDR3 residues: CASSWTGSPNYGYTF. CDR3 bases: TGTGCCAGCAGCTGGACAGGGAGCCCTAACTATGGCTACACCTTC.

This sequence joins TRBV6-6 and TRBJ1-3, with TRBD1 as a possible D gene (5 bases). Germline values: CDR1 MNHNY, CDR2 SVGAGI (reference sequence). Trimming removed 6 bases from V and 2 bases from J, with 8 bases in between. This CDR3 region has 13 residues. The CDR3 nucleotides read TGTGCCAGCAGGCAGGGAACTGGAAACACCATATATTTT. Translation gives CASRQGTGNTIYF.

The chain recombines TRBV6-2 or TRBV6-3 with TRBJ2-1, with TRBD1 matching 7 bases. The ends lost 5 bases at V and 5 bases at J; junction bases unmatched: 9. This CDR3 spans 15 amino acids. From germline, CDR1 is MNHEY and CDR2 SVGEGT. The CDR3 region is CASSVDRLTDNEQFF. CDR3 sequence (DNA): TGTGCCAGCAGTGTGGACAGGCTTACAGACAATGAGCAGTTCTTC.

This clonotype was found a few times. J is TRBJ1-1 and V is TRBV12-3 or TRBV12-4; possibly TRBD1 for D (5 bases). V lost 5 bases and J 6 bases, leaving 13 bases between the germline ends. The CDR3 is 13 amino acids. CDR3 sequence reads: CASSQGRMPEAFF. The CDR3 DNA reads TGTGCCAGCAGTCAGGGAAGGATGCCTGAAGCTTTCTTT.

The chain uses TRBV20-1 and TRBJ2-7; the D is unclear. Germline assignment: CDR1 DFQATT and CDR2 SNEGSKA (reference sequence). The length of the CDR3 is 14 residues. The V end lost 1 base, the J end lost 0 bases, and 10 bases lay between the germline ends. DNA of the CDR3: TGCAGTGCTAGAGCACCGCTAAGCTCCTACGAGCAGTACGTC. The encoded protein is CSARAPLSSYEQYV.

This sequence joins TRBV5-1 and TRBJ1-1; a weak D match, TRBD1 (5 bases). The V gene lost 3 bases and the J gene lost 11 bases, with 11 bases spanning the gap. Germline V CDR1 and CDR2: SGHRS, YFSETQ. The CDR3 spans 11 residues. CDR3 in amino acids: CASSWQGEAFF. The CDR3, as DNA: TGCGCCAGCAGCTGGCAGGGTGAGGCTTTCTTT.

This clonotype has only a few counts. This sequence joins TRBV27 and TRBJ2-7; the D gene could be TRBD1 or TRBD2 (5 bases each). The CDR3 is 14 residues long. Germline V gene data show CDR1 as MNHEY and CDR2 as SMNVEV (reference sequence). Deletions cut 4 bases from V and 1 base from J, with 11 bases between. The CDR3 sequence is CASSSGPQSYEQYV. The CDR3 DNA reads TGTGCCAGCAGTTCGGGACCGCAGTCCTACGAGCAGTACGTC.

This clonotype has ten or more counts. The chain combines TRBV7-2 with TRBJ2-7; TRBD1 is a possible D gene (5 bases). The CDR3 is made up of 11 amino acids. Trimming cost V 10 bases and J 5 bases, with 12 bases left between them. CDR1 is SGHTA, CDR2 FQGNSA, per germline. The CDR3 DNA sequence: TGTGCCATTCAGAAGGGGAACGAGCAGTACGTC. Protein product: CAIQKGNEQYV.

This clonotype occurred a few times. This chain joins TRBV6-2 or TRBV6-3 and TRBJ1-1; D gene ambiguous. V shed 5 bases and J shed 8 bases, with 12 bases lying between them. CDR1 MNHEY and CDR2 SVGEGT come from the germline V gene. This CDR3 contains 12 residues. The CDR3 loop reads CASSQTMVEAFF. The DNA for the CDR3 is TGTGCCAGCAGTCAGACGATGGTAGAAGCTTTCTTT.

CDR3 in DNA: TGTGCCAGCAGCCCCCCCGAGCGGGGGGGAATAGATACGCAGTATTTT. Translated, it gives CASSPPERGGIDTQYF. This chain connects TRBV7-6 to TRBJ2-3, with 10 bases matching TRBD2. Germline V gives CDR1 SGHVS, CDR2 FNYEAQ. V lost 5 bases, J lost 5 bases, and 10 bases stayed unmatched. CDR3 size: 16 residues.

This clonotype was seen at least ten times. The chain uses TRBV7-9 and TRBJ2-1, with 7 nucleotides matching TRBD2. This CDR3 contains 13 residues. Germline CDR1 SEHNR, CDR2 FQNEAQ (reference sequence). Germline trimming cut 2 bases from V and 9 bases from J; bases unmatched to any gene: 4. CDR3 sequence reads: CASSLTGGSEQFF. CDR3 DNA sequence: TGTGCCAGCAGCTTAACGGGGGGTAGTGAGCAGTTCTTC.

The rearrangement links TRBV27 to TRBJ1-5; D perhaps matches TRBD1 (6 bases). The germline V gene encodes CDR1 MNHEY and CDR2 SMNVEV (reference sequence). The V and J ends lost 4 bases and 4 bases respectively, with 8 bases between them. This CDR3 has 13 amino acids. The CDR3 loop is CASSWTENQPQHF. The CDR3 region has the DNA TGTGCCAGCAGTTGGACAGAAAATCAGCCCCAGCATTTT.

At least ten counts were recorded for this clonotype. The rearrangement links TRBV7-2 to TRBJ2-7; TRBD2 agrees at 15 bases. The trim removed 5 bases at V and 0 bases at J, leaving 8 bases unmatched. Germline loops: CDR1 SGHTA, CDR2 FQGNSA. The CDR3 contains 18 residues. The CDR3 nucleotides read TGTGCCAGCAGCCTGGGACTAGCGGGGGGACGACTCTCCTACGAGCAGTACTTC. It encodes CASSLGLAGGRLSYEQYF.

This clonotype was found many times. The chain carries TRBV12-3 or TRBV12-4 and TRBJ2-7, with 10 bases fitting TRBD2. Losses at the gene ends were 7 bases for V and 3 bases for J; bases not matched to a gene: 9. The CDR3 has 15 amino acids. CDR3 amino acids: CASTASGGLDYEQYF. CDR3 in DNA: TGTGCCAGCACCGCTAGCGGGGGCCTAGACTACGAGCAGTACTTC.

This clonotype has only a few counts. The V and J genes are TRBV11-3 and TRBJ2-3; TRBD2 agrees at 7 bases. With 5 bases clipped from V and 2 bases from J, the junction kept 7 bases outside the gene matches. The CDR3 contains 15 residues. Per the germline V gene, CDR1 is SGHNT and CDR2 is YENEEA. The CDR3: CASSEGAGVTDTQYF. Written as DNA, the CDR3 is TGTGCCAGCAGCGAAGGGGCGGGGGTCACAGATACGCAGTATTTT.

This clonotype was counted only a few times. The junction and the germline gene differ at one end; a read error may be behind it. V gene TRBV7-7 combines with J gene TRBJ1-1; TRBD1 is a possible D gene (6 bases). The germline V gene encodes CDR1 SSHAT and CDR2 FNYEAQ (reference sequence). CDR3 length: 15 residues. Written as DNA, the CDR3 is TGTGCTAGCAGCCCATGGACAGAAATGAACACTGAAGCTTTCTTT. Encoded protein: CASSPWTEMNTEAFF.

This clonotype came up a few times. The chain uses TRBV9 and TRBJ2-1, with 10 bases aligning to TRBD1. This CDR3 region has 16 residues. Trimming took 0 bases from V and 8 from J; bases not matched to a gene: 8. Germline V lookup: CDR1 SGDLS, CDR2 YYNGEE. CDR3 nucleotides: TGTGCCAGCAGCGTAGGTGGGGACAGGGGTTTGGATGAGCAGTTCTTC. As protein: CASSVGGDRGLDEQFF.

The chain uses TRBV7-2 and TRBJ2-1, with 9 bases fitting TRBD2. In germline, CDR1 is SGHTA, CDR2 FQGNSA. There are 12 residues in the CDR3. V lost 6 bases, J lost 8 bases, and 2 bases stayed unmatched. CDR3 amino acids: CASRERGDEQFF. In nucleotides, the CDR3 is TGTGCCAGCAGGGAGCGGGGGGATGAGCAGTTCTTC.

There are many counts of this clonotype. The rearrangement uses TRBV7-8 and TRBJ2-1; a weak D match, TRBD2 (6 bases). CDR3 length: 17 amino acids. The germline CDR1 and CDR2 sequences are SGHVS and FQNEAQ. The germline V and J ends were trimmed by 7 bases and 0 bases, with 19 bases remaining between them. The DNA for the CDR3 is TGTGCCAGCAATTTCCTTGGCGGGGACGGCTCCTACAATGAGCAGTTCTTC. Translating it yields CASNFLGGDGSYNEQFF.

This clonotype has only a few counts. J is TRBJ2-2 and V is TRBV12-3 or TRBV12-4; possible D gene TRBD1, 6 bases. Trimming shortened V by 4 bases and J by 3 bases, and 12 bases separated the two germline ends. The CDR3 runs to 15 residues. The CDR3 DNA reads as TGTGCCAGCAGTTGGACAGAGATTTACACCGGGGAGCTGTTTTTT. Protein product: CASSWTEIYTGELFF.

This clonotype turned up a few times. The rearrangement joins TRBV7-9 to TRBJ2-5; 12 bases agree with TRBD2. Germline values: CDR1 SEHNR, CDR2 FQNEAQ (reference sequence). V lost 4 bases and J lost 1; bases outside the gene matches: 7. The CDR3 is 17 amino acids. CDR3 in amino acids: CASSSRTSGVLQETQYF. Written as DNA, the CDR3 is TGTGCCAGCAGCTCGCGGACTAGCGGGGTCCTCCAAGAGACCCAGTACTTC.

For this clonotype: Possible read error: a much larger clone is one base away. CDR3 in amino acids: CASSVERNTEAFF. The DNA for the CDR3 is TGTGCCAGCAGCGTAGAGAGGAACACTGAAGCTTTCTTT. The chain links TRBV9 to TRBJ1-1; D uncertain. The CDR3 runs 13 residues. V was clipped by 0 bases and J by 1 base, with 4 bases between them. The germline gives CDR1 SGDLS, CDR2 YYNGEE.

In its sample, this clonotype was seen a few times. This chain joins TRBV7-9 and TRBJ2-1, with 8 bases lining up with TRBD2. CDR3 length equals 17 residues. CDR1 and CDR2 from the germline V gene are SEHNR and FQNEAQ (reference sequence). Unmatched junction bases numbered 10, after V lost 4 bases and J lost 2 bases. The CDR3 sequence is CASSSPYGGGPYNEQFF. The CDR3 bases are TGTGCCAGCAGCTCCCCTTACGGGGGGGGTCCCTACAATGAGCAGTTCTTC.

As concerns this clonotype: The germline gene is not matched at one end of the junction; a read error may be the cause. The chain combines TRBV12-3 or TRBV12-4 with TRBJ1-5, with D tentatively TRBD1 (6 bases). The CDR3 contains 15 residues. The CDR3 region is CASTGTPDSNQPQHF. The CDR3 coding sequence is TGTGCCAGCACCGGGACACCCGATAGCAATCAGCCTCAGCATTTT.

This clonotype was seen a few times. V usage is TRBV6-2 or TRBV6-3 and J usage is TRBJ1-5; TRBD1 is a possible D gene (5 bases). Trimming stripped 4 bases from V and 4 bases from J, with 11 bases between. Germline V gene lookup returns CDR1 MNHEY and CDR2 SVGEGT. This CDR3 comprises 14 residues. In DNA form, the CDR3 reads TGTGCCAGCAGTTCAGGGTGGGGGAATCAGCCCCAGCATTTT. The encoded protein is CASSSGWGNQPQHF.

This clonotype showed up just once. V and J are TRBV2 and TRBJ2-1; TRBD2 matches at 10 bases. Germline-derived CDR1 and CDR2 are SNHLY and FYNNEI. J gave up 7 bases and V 3 bases, and 12 bases lay outside the gene matches. The CDR3 consists of 17 residues. CDR3 sequence: CASSDRSERGGLNEQFF. The CDR3 coding sequence is TGTGCCAGCAGTGATAGAAGTGAGCGGGGGGGCCTGAATGAGCAGTTCTTC.

This clonotype was observed at least ten times. This chain joins TRBV12-3 or TRBV12-4 and TRBJ1-5; D perhaps matches TRBD1 (5 bases). The V gene lost 7 bases and the J gene lost 4 bases, with 17 bases spanning the gap. The CDR3 covers 15 residues. The CDR3 DNA is TGTGCCAGCACCGACAGTAAAGGGAATAATCAGCCCCAGCATTTT. It yields the protein CASTDSKGNNQPQHF.

This chain connects TRBV4-1 to TRBJ2-1; weak D call: TRBD2 (5 bases). The CDR3 is 15 residues long. V dropped 6 bases and J dropped 0 bases, with 12 bases sitting between them. Germline CDR1 is MGHRA and CDR2 is YSYEKL. In nucleotides, the CDR3 is TGCGCCAGCAGTCAGGCAGCGGCCTCCTACAATGAGCAGTTCTTC. Protein product: CASSQAAASYNEQFF.

This clonotype came up many times. The rearrangement links TRBV27 to TRBJ2-3; D remains unclear. Trimming stripped 4 bases from V and 0 bases from J, with 11 bases between. The V gene's germline CDR1 is MNHEY and CDR2 SMNVEV (reference sequence). This CDR3 has 15 residues. CDR3 amino acids: CASSSLRASTDTQYF. In nucleotides, the CDR3 is TGTGCCAGCAGTTCGCTCCGCGCTAGCACAGATACGCAGTATTTT.

This clonotype was counted only a few times. The genes are TRBV12-5 and TRBJ1-2; D gene ambiguous. The CDR3 is 12 residues long. Germline-derived CDR1 and CDR2 are LGHNT and FRNRAP. V was clipped by 4 bases and J by 5 bases, with 8 bases between them. The CDR3 DNA sequence: TGTGCTAGTGGTTCCCCTCCTTATGGCTACACCTTC. Encoded protein: CASGSPPYGYTF.